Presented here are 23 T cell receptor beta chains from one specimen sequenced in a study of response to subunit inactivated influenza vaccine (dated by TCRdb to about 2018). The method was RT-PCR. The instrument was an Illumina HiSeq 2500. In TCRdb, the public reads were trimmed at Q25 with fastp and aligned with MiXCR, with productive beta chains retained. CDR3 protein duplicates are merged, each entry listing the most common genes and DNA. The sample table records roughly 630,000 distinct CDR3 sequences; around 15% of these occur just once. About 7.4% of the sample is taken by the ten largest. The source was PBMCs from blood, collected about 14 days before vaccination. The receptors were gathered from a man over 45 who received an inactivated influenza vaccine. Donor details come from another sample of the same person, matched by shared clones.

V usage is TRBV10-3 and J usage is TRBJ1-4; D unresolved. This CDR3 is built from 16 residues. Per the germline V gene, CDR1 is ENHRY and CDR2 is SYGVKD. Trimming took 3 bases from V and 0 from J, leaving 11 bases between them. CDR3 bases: TGTGCCATCAGTGAAGCGGGAACGGCAACTAATGAAAAACTGTTTTTT. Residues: CAISEAGTATNEKLFF.

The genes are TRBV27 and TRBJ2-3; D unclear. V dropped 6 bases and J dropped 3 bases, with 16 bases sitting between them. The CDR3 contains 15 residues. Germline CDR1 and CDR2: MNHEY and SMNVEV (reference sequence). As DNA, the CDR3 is TGTGCCAGCAGCGCAAGGTCGGTGCGGACAGATACGCAGTATTTT. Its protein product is CASSARSVRTDTQYF.

The CDR3 DNA is TGCAGTGCTAGAGCTGGTTCCGAGCAGTACTTC. It codes for CSARAGSEQYF. The chain is built from TRBV20-1 and TRBJ2-7; the D is unclear. V lost 1 base to trimming and J lost 6 bases, with 7 bases between them. CDR3 length equals 11 residues. Germline CDR1 and CDR2: DFQATT and SNEGSKA (reference sequence).

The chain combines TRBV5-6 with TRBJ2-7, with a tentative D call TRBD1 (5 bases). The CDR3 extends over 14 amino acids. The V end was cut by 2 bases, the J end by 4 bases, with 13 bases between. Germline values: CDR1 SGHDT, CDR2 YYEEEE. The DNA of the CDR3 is TGTGCCAGCAGCTTAGGCAGACAGATTTACGAGCAGTACTTC. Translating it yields CASSLGRQIYEQYF. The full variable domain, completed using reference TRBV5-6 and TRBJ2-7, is DAGVTQSPTHLIKTRGQQVTLRCSPKSGHDTVSWYQQALGQGPQFIFQYYEEEERQRGNFPDRFSGHQFPNYSSELNVNALLLGDSALYLCASSLGRQIYEQYFGPGTRLTVT.

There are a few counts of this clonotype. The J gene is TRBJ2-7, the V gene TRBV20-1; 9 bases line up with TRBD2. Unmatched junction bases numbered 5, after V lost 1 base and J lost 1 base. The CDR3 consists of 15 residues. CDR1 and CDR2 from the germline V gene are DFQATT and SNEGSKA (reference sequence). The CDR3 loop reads CSARVVSGRSYEQYF. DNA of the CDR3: TGCAGTGCTAGAGTGGTTAGCGGGAGATCCTACGAGCAGTACTTC.

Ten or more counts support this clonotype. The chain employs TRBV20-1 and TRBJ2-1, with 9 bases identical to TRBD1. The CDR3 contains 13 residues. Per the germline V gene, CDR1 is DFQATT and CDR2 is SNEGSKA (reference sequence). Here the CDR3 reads CSVRTGARIEQFF. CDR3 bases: TGCAGCGTCCGGACAGGGGCTCGGATTGAGCAGTTCTTC.

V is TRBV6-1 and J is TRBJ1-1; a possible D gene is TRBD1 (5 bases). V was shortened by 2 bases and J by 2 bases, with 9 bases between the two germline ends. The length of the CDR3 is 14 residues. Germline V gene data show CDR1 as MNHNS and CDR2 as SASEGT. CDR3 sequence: CASSEIGVNTEAFF. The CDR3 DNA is TGTGCCAGCAGTGAAATAGGGGTTAACACTGAAGCTTTCTTT.

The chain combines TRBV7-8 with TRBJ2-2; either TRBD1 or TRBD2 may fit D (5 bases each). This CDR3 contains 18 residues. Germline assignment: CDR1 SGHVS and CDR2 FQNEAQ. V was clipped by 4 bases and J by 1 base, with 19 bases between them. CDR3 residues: CASSSRGRRAVNTGELFF. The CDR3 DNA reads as TGTGCCAGCAGCTCCCGGGGCAGGCGGGCCGTGAACACCGGGGAGCTGTTTTTT.

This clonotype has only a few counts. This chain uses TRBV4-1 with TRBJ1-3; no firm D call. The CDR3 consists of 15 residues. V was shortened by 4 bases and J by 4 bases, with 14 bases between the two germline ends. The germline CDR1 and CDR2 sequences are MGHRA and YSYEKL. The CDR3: CASSRPDPGGNTIYF. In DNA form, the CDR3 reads TGCGCCAGCAGCCGCCCGGACCCGGGAGGAAACACCATATATTTT.

The CDR3 spells CASSLITGAEQYF. In DNA form, the CDR3 reads TGTGCCAGCAGTTTAATCACCGGGGCCGAGCAGTACTTC. The V and J genes are TRBV28 and TRBJ2-7, with D possibly being TRBD1 or TRBD2 (5 bases each). CDR3 size: 13 residues. CDR1 is MDHEN and CDR2 is SYDVKM in the germline V gene. Trimming took 2 bases from V and 6 from J, leaving 11 bases between them.

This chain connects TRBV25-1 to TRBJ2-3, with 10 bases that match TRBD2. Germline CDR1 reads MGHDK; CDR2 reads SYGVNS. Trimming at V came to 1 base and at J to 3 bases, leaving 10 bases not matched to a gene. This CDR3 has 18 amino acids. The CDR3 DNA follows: TGTGCCAGCAGTGAATCGGCTAGCGGGAGCTGGTTAACAGATACGCAGTATTTT. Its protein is CASSESASGSWLTDTQYF.

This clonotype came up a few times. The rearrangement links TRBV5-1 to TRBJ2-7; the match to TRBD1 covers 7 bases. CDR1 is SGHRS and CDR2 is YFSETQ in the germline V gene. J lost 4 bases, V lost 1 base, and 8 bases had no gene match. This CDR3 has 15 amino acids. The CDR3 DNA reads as TGCGCCAGCAGCTTGTCTGCGACAGGGTTATACGAGCAGTACTTC. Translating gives CASSLSATGLYEQYF.

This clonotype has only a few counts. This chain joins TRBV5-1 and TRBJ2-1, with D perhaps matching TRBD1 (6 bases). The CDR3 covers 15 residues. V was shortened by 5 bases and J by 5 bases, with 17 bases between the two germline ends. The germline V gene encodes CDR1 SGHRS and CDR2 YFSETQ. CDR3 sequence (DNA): TGCGCCAGCAGTAGGCGCCAGGGGCACAACAATGAGCAGTTCTTC. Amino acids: CASSRRQGHNNEQFF.

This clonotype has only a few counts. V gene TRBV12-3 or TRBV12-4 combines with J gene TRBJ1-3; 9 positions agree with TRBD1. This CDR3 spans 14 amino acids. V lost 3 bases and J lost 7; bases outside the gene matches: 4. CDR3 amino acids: CASSFGQGWNTIYF. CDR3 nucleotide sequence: TGTGCCAGCAGTTTCGGACAGGGGTGGAACACCATATATTTT.

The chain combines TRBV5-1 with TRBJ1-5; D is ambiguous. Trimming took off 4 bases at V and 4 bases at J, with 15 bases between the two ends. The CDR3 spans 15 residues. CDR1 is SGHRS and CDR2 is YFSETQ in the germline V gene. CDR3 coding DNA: TGCGCCAGCAGCGAAATGGACGGAAGAAATCAGCCCCAGCATTTT. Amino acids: CASSEMDGRNQPQHF.

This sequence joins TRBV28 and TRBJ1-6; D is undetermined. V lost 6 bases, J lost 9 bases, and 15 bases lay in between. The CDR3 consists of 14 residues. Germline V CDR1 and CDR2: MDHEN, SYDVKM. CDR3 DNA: TGTGCCAGCAGGCCAACAACAAAGGTTTCACCCCTCCACTTT. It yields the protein CASRPTTKVSPLHF.

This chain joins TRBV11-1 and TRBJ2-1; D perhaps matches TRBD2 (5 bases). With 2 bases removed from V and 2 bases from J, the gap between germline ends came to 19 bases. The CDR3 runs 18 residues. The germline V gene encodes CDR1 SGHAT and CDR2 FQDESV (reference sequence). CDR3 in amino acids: CASSLFFQRRGTYNEQFF. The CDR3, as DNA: TGTGCCAGCAGCTTATTTTTCCAGCGACGGGGAACCTACAATGAGCAGTTCTTC. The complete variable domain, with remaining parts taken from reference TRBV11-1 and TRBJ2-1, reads EAEVAQSPRYKITEKSQAVAFWCDPISGHATLYWYRQILGQGPELLVQFQDESVVDDSQLPKDRFSAERLKGVDSTLKIQPAELGDSAMYLCASSLFFQRRGTYNEQFFGPGTRLTVL.

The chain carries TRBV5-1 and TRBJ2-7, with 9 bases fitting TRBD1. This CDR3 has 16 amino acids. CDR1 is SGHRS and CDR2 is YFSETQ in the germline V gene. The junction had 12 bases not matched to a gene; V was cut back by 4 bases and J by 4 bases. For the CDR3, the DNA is TGCGCCAGCAGCCGAAACCTGGGACAGGGTACGTACGAGCAGTACTTC. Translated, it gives CASSRNLGQGTYEQYF.

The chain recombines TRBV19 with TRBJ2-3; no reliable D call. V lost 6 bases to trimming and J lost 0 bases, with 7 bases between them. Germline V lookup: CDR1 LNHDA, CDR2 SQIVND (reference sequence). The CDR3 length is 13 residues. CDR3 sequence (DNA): TGTGCCAGTAGGACACTCAGCACAGATACGCAGTATTTT. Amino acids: CASRTLSTDTQYF.

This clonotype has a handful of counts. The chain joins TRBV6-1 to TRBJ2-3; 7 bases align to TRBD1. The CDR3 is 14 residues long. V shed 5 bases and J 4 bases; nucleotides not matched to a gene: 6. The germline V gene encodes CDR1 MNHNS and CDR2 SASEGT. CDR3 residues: CASSRQGQPDTQYF. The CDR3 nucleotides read TGTGCCAGCAGTCGACAGGGACAGCCAGATACGCAGTATTTT.

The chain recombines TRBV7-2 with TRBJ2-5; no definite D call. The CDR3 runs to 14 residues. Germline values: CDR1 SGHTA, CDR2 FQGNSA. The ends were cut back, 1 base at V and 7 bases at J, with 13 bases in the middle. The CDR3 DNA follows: TGTGCCAGCAGCTTAGTAAGGTTGTTTGGGACCCAGTACTTC. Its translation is CASSLVRLFGTQYF.

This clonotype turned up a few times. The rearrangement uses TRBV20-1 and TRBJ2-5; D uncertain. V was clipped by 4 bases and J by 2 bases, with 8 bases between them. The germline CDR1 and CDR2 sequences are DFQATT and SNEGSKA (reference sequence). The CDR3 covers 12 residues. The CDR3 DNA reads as TGCAGTGCTATCAGGCTACAAGAGACCCAGTACTTC. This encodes CSAIRLQETQYF.

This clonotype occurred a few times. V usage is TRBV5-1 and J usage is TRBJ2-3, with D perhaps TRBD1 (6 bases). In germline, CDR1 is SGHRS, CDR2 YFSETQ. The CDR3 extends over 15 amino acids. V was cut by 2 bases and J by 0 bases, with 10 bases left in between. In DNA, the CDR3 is TGCGCCAGCAGCTTTGGACAGACTAGCACAGATACGCAGTATTTT. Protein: CASSFGQTSTDTQYF.